This is a list of T cell receptor beta chains from one sample in a study of CD4 T cell repertoires in COVID-19. Profiling relied on immunoSEQ multiplex PCR, and the TCRdb table lists in-frame clones only, not all of them. The top ten hold about 0.7% of the sample, which has fewer than 25,000 clones, 93% seen once. The sample here was circulating follicular helper CD4+ T cells (cTfh) from blood, taken before the COVID-19 pandemic. These receptors came from a human donor who had COVID-19. CDR3s include the opening cysteine and the closing phenylalanine or tryptophan. A D gene is named only where the DNA matches it firmly. The listing skips clone size in some rows; elsewhere it reads once, few, many or a size class.

>TRBV28|TRBD1|TRBJ1-1|once
TGTGCCAGCAGTTCCTTTAGGACAGGCCTTGCTTTCTTT
CASSSFRTGLAFF
>TRBV7-6|NA|TRBJ2-3|NA
TGTGCCAGCAGCTTAGACGGGGGGCAACCAGATACGCAGTATTTT
CASSLDGGQPDTQYF
>TRBV12-5|NA|TRBJ1-1|NA
TGTGCTAGTGGTCCACTCGGGGGGAGTGAAGCTTTCTTT
CASGPLGGSEAFF
>TRBV7-3|TRBD1|TRBJ2-7|once
TGTGCCAGCAGCCCTGGACAGGGTGGAGAGCAGTACTTC
CASSPGQGGEQYF
>TRBV6-5|NA|TRBJ2-5|NA
TGTGCCAGCAGTTTAGGGGGTGAGCAGTACTTC
CASSLGGEQYF
>TRBV5-1|NA|TRBJ2-3|NA
TGCGCCAGCAGCCCTCAGGGGACGGCAAGAGATACGCAGTATTTT
CASSPQGTARDTQYF
>TRBV9|TRBD1|TRBJ1-6|NA
TGTGCCAGCAGCGCCCGGACAGGGGATAATTCCCCCCTCCACTTT
CASSARTGDNSPLHF
>TRBV9|TRBD1|TRBJ1-1|NA
TGTGCCAGCAGCCCAGGGGACAGATTGAACACTGAAGCTTTCTTT
CASSPGDRLNTEAFF
>TRBV28|NA|TRBJ2-2|NA
TGTGCCAGCAGTTTATGGCAGGGTGCCGGGGAGCTGTTTTTT
CASSLWQGAGELFF
>TRBV7-8|TRBD2|TRBJ2-7|NA
TGTGCCAGCAGCTTAGTGCCGTTGGGACTAGCGGGAGCGTCCTACGAGCAGTACTTC
CASSLVPLGLAGASYEQYF
>TRBV2|NA|TRBJ2-7|NA
TGTGCCAGCAGGGCGGGACAGATATCCTACGAGCAGTACTTC
CASRAGQISYEQYF
>TRBV28|NA|TRBJ1-1|NA
TGTGCCAGCAGTTCAACAGGACCGAACACTGAAGCTTTCTTT
CASSSTGPNTEAFF
>TRBV29-1|TRBD2|TRBJ2-3|few
TGCAGCGCCCATGGTGGGAGGGCCGCAGATACGCAGTATTTT
CSAHGGRAADTQYF
>TRBV5-1|NA|TRBJ1-2|NA
TGCGCCAGCACCGAAGCTCATCCTGAGGAGGGCTACACCTTC
CASTEAHPEEGYTF
>TRBV2|NA|TRBJ2-1|NA
TGTGCCAGCAGTGTGGACAGCTACAATGAGCAGTTCTTC
CASSVDSYNEQFF
>TRBV4-2|TRBD2|TRBJ2-3|NA
TGTGTCAGCAGCCAAGAAGGGGGTCGGAGCGGGGGGGCTAGCACAGATACGCAGTATTTT
CVSSQEGGRSGGASTDTQYF
>TRBV5-1|NA|TRBJ1-4|NA
TGCGCCAGCAGCTGGGGAAAGGGGATAACTAATGAAAAACTGTTTTTT
CASSWGKGITNEKLFF
>TRBV5-1|NA|TRBJ1-2|once
TGCGCCAGCAGCTTGGAAGGGGCCCCCTATGGCTACACCTTC
CASSLEGAPYGYTF
>TRBV5-8|TRBD2|TRBJ2-7|NA
TGTGCCAGCAGCTTTGAACTAGCGGGGAGGCACGAGCAGTACTTC
CASSFELAGRHEQYF
>TRBV5-1|NA|TRBJ2-5|NA
TGCGCCAGCAGCGCTTACGACTTCGCAGAGACCCAGTACTTC
CASSAYDFAETQYF
>TRBV7-9|NA|TRBJ2-1|NA
TGTGCCAGCAGCTCCTGGTACAACAATGAGCAGTTCTTC
CASSSWYNNEQFF
>TRBV1|NA|TRBJ2-2|NA
TGCACCAGCAGCCCCGGGACACCGAACACCGGGGAGCTGTTTTTT
CTSSPGTPNTGELFF
>TRBV15|TRBD1|TRBJ1-1|NA
TGTGCCACCAGTTATCGACAGGGGAGAAGGGCTGAAGCTTTCTTT
CATSYRQGRRAEAFF